This is a list of T cell receptor beta chains from one sample in a study of blood T cell repertoires in COVID-19. The protocol was immunoSEQ multiplex PCR, while the TCRdb copy is restricted to in-frame clones and leaves out a portion. This sample has approximately 6,600 clones, with approximately 90% found just once. Sample: peripheral blood. The receptors were gathered from a human donor in a cohort sampled during active COVID-19. The donor label of this sample is uncertain. Each CDR3 is given with its conserved first and last residue. The order of the fields is V gene, J gene, D gene, clone size, CDR3 protein, CDR3 DNA. A D gene is named only where the DNA matches it firmly. A row's size may be missing; if present it is once, few, many or a size class.

V gene: TRBV12-3/TRBV12-4; J gene: TRBJ2-5; D gene: .; clone size: .; CDR3 protein: CASSRGETQYF; CDR3 DNA: TGTGCCAGCAGTCGGGGGGAGACCCAGTACTTC
V gene: TRBV2; J gene: TRBJ2-2; D gene: TRBD1; clone size: .; CDR3 protein: CASNYRGVNTGELFF; CDR3 DNA: TGTGCCAGCAATTACAGGGGTGTCAACACCGGGGAGCTGTTTTTT
V gene: TRBV7-4; J gene: TRBJ2-2; D gene: TRBD2; clone size: .; CDR3 protein: CASSCLPPPGLAGTGELFF; CDR3 DNA: TGTGCCAGCAGCTGCCTCCCCCCCCCAGGACTAGCGGGGACCGGGGAGCTGTTTTTT
V gene: TRBV11-2; J gene: TRBJ1-3; D gene: .; clone size: .; CDR3 protein: CASSSYRKGAWSLDTIYF; CDR3 DNA: TGTGCCAGCAGCTCCTACCGGAAAGGGGCTTGGTCTTTGGACACCATATATTTT
V gene: TRBV9; J gene: TRBJ2-1; D gene: TRBD2; clone size: .; CDR3 protein: CASSLGLAGAHEQFF; CDR3 DNA: TGTGCCAGCAGCTTGGGACTAGCGGGAGCCCATGAGCAGTTCTTC
V gene: TRBV6-2/TRBV6-3; J gene: TRBJ1-5; D gene: .; clone size: .; CDR3 protein: CASSYRPRQGSNQPQHF; CDR3 DNA: TGTGCCAGCAGTTACAGGCCTCGCCAGGGGAGCAATCAGCCCCAGCATTTT
V gene: TRBV4-2; J gene: TRBJ1-1; D gene: .; clone size: .; CDR3 protein: CASSRRRTMNTEAFF; CDR3 DNA: TGTGCCAGCAGCCGAAGACGGACTATGAACACTGAAGCTTTCTTT
V gene: TRBV6-4; J gene: TRBJ2-1; D gene: TRBD2; clone size: .; CDR3 protein: CASSVGGSSYNEQFF; CDR3 DNA: TGTGCCAGCAGTGTAGGCGGGAGCTCCTACAATGAGCAGTTCTTC
V gene: TRBV7-8; J gene: TRBJ1-1; D gene: .; clone size: .; CDR3 protein: CASSLGANIANTEAFF; CDR3 DNA: TGTGCCAGCAGCTTAGGGGCCAATATCGCGAACACTGAAGCTTTCTTT
V gene: TRBV5-4; J gene: TRBJ2-5; D gene: .; clone size: .; CDR3 protein: CASSRAGAQETQYF; CDR3 DNA: TGTGCCAGCAGCAGGGCGGGGGCACAAGAGACCCAGTACTTC
V gene: TRBV5-1; J gene: TRBJ1-2; D gene: .; clone size: once; CDR3 protein: CASSLGAGEGGYTF; CDR3 DNA: TGCGCCAGCAGCTTGGGAGCGGGGGAGGGCGGCTACACCTTC
V gene: TRBV19; J gene: TRBJ1-1; D gene: TRBD1; clone size: .; CDR3 protein: CASSIWTGVMNTEAFF; CDR3 DNA: TGTGCCAGTAGTATATGGACAGGGGTCATGAACACTGAAGCTTTCTTT
V gene: TRBV19; J gene: TRBJ2-3; D gene: .; clone size: .; CDR3 protein: CASSPRLSDTQYF; CDR3 DNA: TGTGCCAGTAGTCCCAGACTGTCAGATACGCAGTATTTT
V gene: TRBV6-5; J gene: TRBJ1-2; D gene: TRBD1; clone size: .; CDR3 protein: CASSYGGTGREYGYTF; CDR3 DNA: TGTGCCAGCAGTTACGGCGGGACAGGGAGGGAGTATGGCTACACCTTC
V gene: TRBV19; J gene: TRBJ1-5; D gene: TRBD1; clone size: .; CDR3 protein: CASSRPRTGASREGPQHF; CDR3 DNA: TGTGCCAGTAGTCGACCGAGGACAGGGGCGAGCCGAGAAGGGCCCCAGCATTTT
V gene: TRBV19; J gene: TRBJ2-2; D gene: TRBD1; clone size: .; CDR3 protein: CASSRAGTVGTGELFF; CDR3 DNA: TGTGCCAGTAGTCGTGCCGGGACAGTGGGCACCGGGGAGCTGTTTTTT
V gene: TRBV7-2; J gene: TRBJ1-6; D gene: .; clone size: few; CDR3 protein: CASSLVSRVNSPLHF; CDR3 DNA: TGTGCCAGCAGCTTAGTAAGCAGGGTTAATTCACCCCTCCACTTT
V gene: TRBV24-1; J gene: TRBJ2-2; D gene: .; clone size: once; CDR3 protein: CATMTQNTGELFF; CDR3 DNA: TGTGCCACCATGACACAGAACACCGGGGAGCTGTTTTTT
V gene: TRBV4-1; J gene: TRBJ2-1; D gene: .; clone size: .; CDR3 protein: CASSQDPIHGSYNEQFF; CDR3 DNA: TGCGCCAGCAGCCAAGACCCCATTCACGGGTCCTACAATGAGCAGTTCTTC
V gene: TRBV12-3/TRBV12-4; J gene: TRBJ1-1; D gene: TRBD1; clone size: once; CDR3 protein: CASSLDYRGFF; CDR3 DNA: TGTGCCAGCAGTTTAGATTACAGGGGTTTCTTT
V gene: TRBV20-1; J gene: TRBJ1-1; D gene: .; clone size: .; CDR3 protein: CSASQGVNTEAFF; CDR3 DNA: TGCAGTGCTAGTCAGGGCGTGAACACTGAAGCTTTCTTT
V gene: TRBV27; J gene: TRBJ2-7; D gene: TRBD2; clone size: .; CDR3 protein: CASRPAGGIYEQYF; CDR3 DNA: TGTGCCAGCCGGCCAGCGGGAGGCATCTACGAGCAGTACTTC
V gene: TRBV4-2; J gene: TRBJ1-1; D gene: .; clone size: once; CDR3 protein: CASSNRENTEAFF; CDR3 DNA: TGTGCCAGCAGCAACAGAGAGAACACTGAAGCTTTCTTT
V gene: TRBV15; J gene: TRBJ1-4; D gene: TRBD1; clone size: .; CDR3 protein: CATSRGNTGAGEKLFF; CDR3 DNA: TGTGCCACCAGCAGAGGTAACACAGGGGCTGGTGAAAAACTGTTTTTT
V gene: TRBV12-3/TRBV12-4; J gene: TRBJ2-5; D gene: .; clone size: once; CDR3 protein: CASSLGTSGTQYF; CDR3 DNA: TGTGCCAGCAGTTTAGGTACCTCGGGGACCCAGTACTTC
V gene: TRBV7-9; J gene: TRBJ1-2; D gene: .; clone size: .; CDR3 protein: CASSSTGLGGYTF; CDR3 DNA: TGTGCCAGCAGCTCCACGGGATTGGGAGGCTACACCTTC
V gene: TRBV5-4; J gene: TRBJ2-7; D gene: .; clone size: once; CDR3 protein: CASSLSPPGGYTYEQYF; CDR3 DNA: TGTGCCAGCAGCTTATCCCCCCCGGGGGGCTATACCTACGAGCAGTACTTC
V gene: TRBV6-2/TRBV6-3; J gene: TRBJ1-2; D gene: TRBD1; clone size: .; CDR3 protein: CASSSQTGQGLRGYTF; CDR3 DNA: TGTGCCAGCAGTTCCCAAACGGGACAGGGGCTTCGTGGCTACACCTTC
V gene: TRBV10-3; J gene: TRBJ1-4; D gene: .; clone size: .; CDR3 protein: CAISGNGGAGEKLFF; CDR3 DNA: TGTGCCATCAGTGGTAACGGGGGGGCTGGGGAAAAACTGTTTTTT
V gene: TRBV3-1/TRBV3-2; J gene: TRBJ1-1; D gene: .; clone size: .; CDR3 protein: CASSYGGGMNTEAFF; CDR3 DNA: TGTGCCAGCAGCTACGGTGGGGGGATGAACACTGAAGCTTTCTTT
V gene: TRBV18; J gene: TRBJ2-5; D gene: .; clone size: once; CDR3 protein: CASSPPNNQETQYF; CDR3 DNA: TGTGCCAGCTCACCACCGAACAACCAAGAGACCCAGTACTTC
V gene: TRBV4-1; J gene: TRBJ2-5; D gene: TRBD2; clone size: .; CDR3 protein: CASSHNPTSGGMPGQETQYF; CDR3 DNA: TGCGCCAGCAGCCACAACCCGACTAGCGGGGGGATGCCCGGGCAAGAGACCCAGTACTTC
V gene: TRBV15; J gene: TRBJ1-6; D gene: .; clone size: few; CDR3 protein: CATTVRSYNSPLHF; CDR3 DNA: TGTGCCACCACCGTGCGGTCTTATAATTCACCCCTCCACTTT
V gene: TRBV29-1; J gene: TRBJ2-7; D gene: TRBD2; clone size: .; CDR3 protein: CSVMGGLAGATSYEQYF; CDR3 DNA: TGCAGCGTTATGGGGGGACTAGCGGGAGCGACCTCCTACGAGCAGTACTTC
V gene: TRBV2; J gene: TRBJ2-1; D gene: TRBD2; clone size: .; CDR3 protein: CASSPAGGSYNEQFF; CDR3 DNA: TGTGCCAGCAGCCCTGCGGGGGGCTCCTACAATGAGCAGTTCTTC
V gene: TRBV19; J gene: TRBJ1-2; D gene: TRBD1; clone size: .; CDR3 protein: CASSWGQGANYGYTF; CDR3 DNA: TGTGCCAGTAGTTGGGGACAGGGGGCCAACTATGGCTACACCTTC
V gene: TRBV6-5; J gene: TRBJ2-3; D gene: TRBD2; clone size: .; CDR3 protein: CASRSGLADTQYF; CDR3 DNA: TGTGCCAGCAGATCGGGACTAGCAGATACGCAGTATTTT
V gene: TRBV28; J gene: TRBJ1-2; D gene: TRBD1; clone size: .; CDR3 protein: CASSFSTGRSYGYTF; CDR3 DNA: TGTGCCAGCAGTTTCTCGACAGGGAGGTCCTATGGCTACACCTTC
V gene: TRBV29-1; J gene: TRBJ2-1; D gene: .; clone size: large; CDR3 protein: CSARLVGIEQFF; CDR3 DNA: TGCAGCGCGAGACTAGTGGGCATTGAGCAGTTCTTC
V gene: TRBV11-2; J gene: TRBJ2-5; D gene: .; clone size: .; CDR3 protein: CARGRETQYF; CDR3 DNA: TGTGCTCGAGGGCGGGAGACCCAGTACTTC
V gene: TRBV27; J gene: TRBJ2-3; D gene: TRBD2; clone size: large; CDR3 protein: CASSGSGAITDTQYF; CDR3 DNA: TGTGCCAGCAGTGGTAGCGGGGCCATCACAGATACGCAGTATTTT
V gene: TRBV29-1; J gene: TRBJ2-1; D gene: .; clone size: .; CDR3 protein: CSVEDVGVEQFF; CDR3 DNA: TGCAGCGTTGAAGACGTGGGAGTTGAGCAGTTCTTC
V gene: TRBV5-1; J gene: TRBJ1-2; D gene: .; clone size: .; CDR3 protein: CASSPSGVSNYGYTF; CDR3 DNA: TGCGCCAGCAGCCCTTCGGGAGTATCGAACTATGGCTACACCTTC
V gene: TRBV5-1; J gene: TRBJ2-7; D gene: .; clone size: .; CDR3 protein: CASSLAPTSSEQYF; CDR3 DNA: TGCGCCAGCAGCTTGGCGCCCACTAGTTCCGAGCAGTACTTC